This TCR beta chain was identified in a study of blood T cell repertoires in COVID-19. After removal of 6 bases from V and 0 bases from J, the junction contained 5 bases not matched to a gene. CDR1 MNHEY and CDR2 SVGAGI come from the germline V gene. CDR3 length: 14 residues. The table came from immunoSEQ multiplex PCR; TCRdb's copy has only in-frame clones and leaves some out. The sample contains about 170,000 clones, 65% to 85% of which appear only once. Sequenced: peripheral blood. This TCR was sampled from a woman aged 70-85 years who had recovered from COVID-19. The V call is TRBV6-5, the J call TRBJ2-7; 7 positions match TRBD1. The CDR3 DNA follows: TGTGCCAGCAGAACAGGGGTGGGCTCCTACGAGCAGTACTTC. The encoded protein is CASRTGVGSYEQYF.